This T cell receptor beta chain was identified during a study of response to subunit inactivated influenza vaccine. TCRdb reprocessed the RT-PCR reads with MiXCR, giving one entry per CDR3 protein. The table has 700,000 to 900,000 distinct CDR3 sequences, 21% seen once; the top ten hold roughly 10%. This receptor was identified in a man in his fifties who received an inactivated influenza vaccine. Sequencing used PBMCs from blood, obtained roughly 5 days after vaccination.

The CDR3 DNA sequence: TGCGCCAGCAGCTTGGAGACAGGGCCGGGACAGCCCCAGCATTTT. Its protein product is CASSLETGPGQPQHF. J is TRBJ1-5 and V is TRBV5-1; 7 nucleotides align to TRBD1. The CDR3 sequence is 15 residues long. Looked up from germline, CDR1 is SGHRS and CDR2 is YFSETQ. V lost 0 bases, J lost 7 bases, and 7 bases stayed unmatched. The full variable domain, in which reference TRBV5-1 and TRBJ1-5 provide the parts outside the CDR3, is KAGVTQTPRYLIKTRGQQVTLSCSPISGHRSVSWYQQTPGQGLQFLFEYFSETQRNKGNFPGRFSGRQFSNSRSEMNVSTLELGDSALYLCASSLETGPGQPQHFGDGTRLSIL.